Listed below are T cell receptor beta chains from one sample, sequenced in a study of blood T cell repertoires in COVID-19. Sequencing used immunoSEQ multiplex PCR; TCRdb keeps in-frame clones, though not all of them. The sample yields 250,000 to 300,000 clones, about 76% seen once. The sample was peripheral blood. The receptors stem from an older woman with active or convalescent COVID-19. Both conserved end residues are part of each CDR3. D genes are given only for firm matches. Where a row states a size, it is once, few, many or the class of an expanded clone; other rows omit it.

clone_size,v_call,d_call,j_call,cdr3_nt,cdr3_aa
-,TRBV5-8,-,TRBJ2-2,TGTGCCAGCAGCTTGGTTACTAGCAGTGCGAACACCGGGGAGCTGTTTTTT,CASSLVTSSANTGELFF
few,TRBV30,TRBD1,TRBJ2-7,TGTGCCTGGGGGGGAGGACAGGGAGCCTACGAGCAGTACTTC,CAWGGGQGAYEQYF
-,TRBV19,-,TRBJ1-6,TGTGCCAGCGGACAGCAACACTATAATTCACCCCTCCACTTT,CASGQQHYNSPLHF
few,TRBV2,-,TRBJ2-7,TGTGCCAGCAAAAGGAGCGGGCAGTACTTC,CASKRSGQYF
-,TRBV4-2,TRBD2,TRBJ2-7,TGTGCCAGCAGGGCTACGGGGCGGGGGGGCCTCTACGAGCAGTACTTC,CASRATGRGGLYEQYF
-,TRBV2,TRBD2,TRBJ2-5,TGTGCCAGCAGTTGGACTAGCGGGGGTCAGGAGACCCAGTACTTC,CASSWTSGGQETQYF
-,TRBV4-2,TRBD1,TRBJ1-2,TGTGCCAGCAGCCTCCGGGACAGGGATCTAAAGGGCTACACCTTC,CASSLRDRDLKGYTF
-,TRBV3-1/TRBV3-2,-,TRBJ2-4,TGTGCCAGCAGCCCACTTGACAGGAAAAACATTCAGTACTTC,CASSPLDRKNIQYF
-,TRBV29-1,TRBD1,TRBJ2-7,TGCAGCCTCAATTCCGGGACAGGGCCGTACGAGCAGTACTTC,CSLNSGTGPYEQYF
-,TRBV7-8,-,TRBJ1-6,TGTGCCAGCAGCTTACCTTTGAGGGTGGCCGTGAATTCACCCCTCCACTTT,CASSLPLRVAVNSPLHF
-,TRBV5-1,-,TRBJ1-2,TGCGCCAGCAGTCCTCAGGCCCCAGGCCCCAACTATGGCTACACCTTC,CASSPQAPGPNYGYTF
-,TRBV7-8,-,TRBJ1-3,TGTGCCAGCAGCTTAAACCCCGCAGGGCAAGTAAACACCATATATTTT,CASSLNPAGQVNTIYF
few,TRBV3-1/TRBV3-2,TRBD1,TRBJ1-4,TGTGCCAGCAGCACAGGGGGGAATAATGAAAAACTGTTTTTT,CASSTGGNNEKLFF
once,TRBV27,TRBD1,TRBJ2-7,TGTGCCAGCAGCCATACTACAGGGGCCTACGAGCAGTACTTC,CASSHTTGAYEQYF
-,TRBV11-2,TRBD2,TRBJ2-3,TGTGCCAGCAGCTTGAGACCCCGAGCTAGCGGGAGCACAGATACGCAGTATTTT,CASSLRPRASGSTDTQYF
-,TRBV4-3,TRBD2,TRBJ2-5,TGCGCCAGCAGCCAAGGGGCTAGCGGGGGGAGGGAGACCCAGTACTTC,CASSQGASGGRETQYF
-,TRBV10-3,TRBD1,TRBJ1-4,TGTGCCTCGACGGGACAGGGTGGGGAAAAACTGTTTTTT,CASTGQGGEKLFF
-,TRBV7-9,-,TRBJ1-1,TGTGCCAGCAGCTCACATTCAACTGAAGCTTTCTTT,CASSSHSTEAFF
-,TRBV6-2/TRBV6-3,-,TRBJ2-7,TGTTCCAGCAGCCCCGCGGTACAGCAGTACTTC,CSSSPAVQQYF
-,TRBV7-3,TRBD2,TRBJ2-1,TGTGCCAGCAGCCCGTGGCTAGCGGGGGGAAATGAGCAGTTCTTC,CASSPWLAGGNEQFF
-,TRBV4-2,-,TRBJ1-4,TGTGCCAGCAGCCAAGACGGTGTATCGGCAGGGCTTAATGAAAAACTGTTTTTT,CASSQDGVSAGLNEKLFF
once,TRBV29-1,-,TRBJ2-1,TGCAGCGTTGTACGGGAAGGGTCCTACAATGAGCAGTTCTTC,CSVVREGSYNEQFF
few,TRBV5-1,TRBD2,TRBJ2-5,TGCGCCAGCAGCTTGGGATCTGCGGCTAGCGGGGTTTCGGAGACCCAGTACTTC,CASSLGSAASGVSETQYF
-,TRBV29-1,TRBD2,TRBJ2-3,TGCAGCGTTGTCAGGGCGGGGGGAGGCACAGATACGCAGTATTTT,CSVVRAGGGTDTQYF
-,TRBV19,-,TRBJ1-2,TGTGCCAGTAGTATCGGGGGGCGAGACCCCCGCTATGGCTACACCTTC,CASSIGGRDPRYGYTF
-,TRBV19,-,TRBJ1-2,TGTGCCAGTAGTATTCAACCGGGAACCAACTATGGCTACACCTTC,CASSIQPGTNYGYTF
-,TRBV29-1,TRBD2,TRBJ2-5,TGCAGCGTTGAAGGGCTAGCGGTCCAAGAGACCCAGTACTTC,CSVEGLAVQETQYF
-,TRBV7-2,-,TRBJ1-3,TGTGCCAGCAGCTCGACAGACTCTGGAAACACCATATATTTT,CASSSTDSGNTIYF
-,TRBV19,-,TRBJ1-2,TGTGCCAGTAGTATAGATCGGGAAATCGGCTATGGCTACACCTTC,CASSIDREIGYGYTF
-,TRBV13,TRBD2,TRBJ2-1,TGTGCCAGCAGCTGGGGGAGCGGGGGGGCCGCCTCTGAGCAGTTCTTC,CASSWGSGGAASEQFF
-,TRBV6-5,-,TRBJ1-1,TGTGCCAGCAGCCAGACCACAGGGACCGCTGAAGCTTTCTTT,CASSQTTGTAEAFF
-,TRBV15,-,TRBJ1-1,TGTGCCACCAGCAGAGGTGCCCCCGAGAAAGCTTTCTTT,CATSRGAPEKAFF
-,TRBV6-5,TRBD1,TRBJ1-4,TGTGCCAGCAGTTACGGGGGACAGGTGACTGAAAAACTGTTTTTT,CASSYGGQVTEKLFF
many,TRBV19,-,TRBJ1-5,TGTGCCAGTAGTACCAGGGGAGTAGGCCTAAGAGAGCCCCAGCATTTT,CASSTRGVGLREPQHF
few,TRBV18,-,TRBJ1-5,TGTGCCAGCTCATCCAACAGGGGCAATCAGCCCCAGCATTTT,CASSSNRGNQPQHF
-,TRBV19,TRBD1,TRBJ2-5,TGTGCCAGTAGTCCTGGGGGACAGTTGCAAGAGACCCAGTACTTC,CASSPGGQLQETQYF
-,TRBV4-2,TRBD1,TRBJ2-1,TGTGCCAGCAGCCAAGAGCCGACAGGGACCTCCTACAATGAGCAGTTCTTC,CASSQEPTGTSYNEQFF
-,TRBV5-4,TRBD1,TRBJ1-1,TGTGCCAGCAGCTACGGGGGACAGGCGTTACCTGAAGCTTTCTTT,CASSYGGQALPEAFF
-,TRBV6-4,-,TRBJ1-5,TGTGCCAGCATATTGACAGGAGATAGCAATCAGCCCCAGCATTTT,CASILTGDSNQPQHF
-,TRBV19,-,TRBJ2-6,TGTGCCAGTAGTATAGCCTCAAGGGGCTTTGGGGCCAACGTCCTGACTTTC,CASSIASRGFGANVLTF
-,TRBV3-1/TRBV3-2,TRBD1,TRBJ2-7,TGTGCCAGCAGCCTTCGGACAGGGGGCTACCTCTACGAGCAGTACTTC,CASSLRTGGYLYEQYF
-,TRBV23-1,-,TRBJ2-2,TGCGCCAGCAGTCCGGGACACTCTTCGAACACCGGGGAGCTGTTTTTT,CASSPGHSSNTGELFF
once,TRBV5-1,TRBD1,TRBJ2-5,TGCGCCAGCAGCTTGGGGGGGACAGGGGGCCAAGAGACCCAGTACTTC,CASSLGGTGGQETQYF
-,TRBV14,TRBD1,TRBJ1-2,TGTGCCAGCAGCTTGACAGGGCTACCTAACTATGGCTACACCTTC,CASSLTGLPNYGYTF
-,TRBV19,-,TRBJ1-2,TGTGCCAGTTCCGGTGACTATGGCTACACCTTC,CASSGDYGYTF
-,TRBV6-2/TRBV6-3,TRBD1,TRBJ2-3,TGTGCCAGCAGTCAGACAGGGGGCAAGGATTTT,CASSQTGGKDF
-,TRBV28,-,TRBJ1-1,TGTGCCAGCAGTTTATTTAGGGGTTCCGTGGACACTGAAGCTTTCTTT,CASSLFRGSVDTEAFF
-,TRBV7-8,TRBD1,TRBJ1-4,TGTGCCATCTCGGACAGGGTTAATGAAAAACTGTTTTTT,CAISDRVNEKLFF
-,TRBV6-4,-,TRBJ2-3,TGTGCCAGCGCCCTTAGCCCTGGGAGCACAGATACGCAGTATTTT,CASALSPGSTDTQYF
many,TRBV24-1,TRBD1,TRBJ2-2,TGTGCCACCAGTGATTCACAGGGGGCGAACACCGGGGAGCTGTTTTTT,CATSDSQGANTGELFF
-,TRBV3-1/TRBV3-2,-,TRBJ1-2,TGTGCCAGCAGCCAAGCCGGAACGGGTTACTCCTATGGCTACACCTTC,CASSQAGTGYSYGYTF
-,TRBV5-1,-,TRBJ2-1,TGCGCCAGCAGCTTGGATGTGGCCACCACCTACAATGAGCAGTTCTTC,CASSLDVATTYNEQFF